This TCR beta chain was profiled in a study of technical replicates of blood from a few donors. The CDR3 is 14 residues long. Germline V CDR1 and CDR2: MNHNY, SVGAGI (reference sequence). Trimming pared 7 bases from V and 5 bases from J, leaving 18 bases between. Data came from immunoSEQ multiplex PCR; TCRdb stores just in-frame clones and leaves some out. The table has roughly 79,000 clones, around 92% seen once. The V call is TRBV6-6, the J call TRBJ2-7, with D possibly matching TRBD2 (6 bases). Sequenced sample: T cells isolated from PBMCs. The TCR was taken from a human donor in good health. Some clones in this sample may be carry-over from other donors' samples. The CDR3 loop reads CASTPPGGTHEQYF. In nucleotides, the CDR3 is TGTGCCAGCACCCCCCCCGGAGGGACCCACGAGCAGTACTTC.